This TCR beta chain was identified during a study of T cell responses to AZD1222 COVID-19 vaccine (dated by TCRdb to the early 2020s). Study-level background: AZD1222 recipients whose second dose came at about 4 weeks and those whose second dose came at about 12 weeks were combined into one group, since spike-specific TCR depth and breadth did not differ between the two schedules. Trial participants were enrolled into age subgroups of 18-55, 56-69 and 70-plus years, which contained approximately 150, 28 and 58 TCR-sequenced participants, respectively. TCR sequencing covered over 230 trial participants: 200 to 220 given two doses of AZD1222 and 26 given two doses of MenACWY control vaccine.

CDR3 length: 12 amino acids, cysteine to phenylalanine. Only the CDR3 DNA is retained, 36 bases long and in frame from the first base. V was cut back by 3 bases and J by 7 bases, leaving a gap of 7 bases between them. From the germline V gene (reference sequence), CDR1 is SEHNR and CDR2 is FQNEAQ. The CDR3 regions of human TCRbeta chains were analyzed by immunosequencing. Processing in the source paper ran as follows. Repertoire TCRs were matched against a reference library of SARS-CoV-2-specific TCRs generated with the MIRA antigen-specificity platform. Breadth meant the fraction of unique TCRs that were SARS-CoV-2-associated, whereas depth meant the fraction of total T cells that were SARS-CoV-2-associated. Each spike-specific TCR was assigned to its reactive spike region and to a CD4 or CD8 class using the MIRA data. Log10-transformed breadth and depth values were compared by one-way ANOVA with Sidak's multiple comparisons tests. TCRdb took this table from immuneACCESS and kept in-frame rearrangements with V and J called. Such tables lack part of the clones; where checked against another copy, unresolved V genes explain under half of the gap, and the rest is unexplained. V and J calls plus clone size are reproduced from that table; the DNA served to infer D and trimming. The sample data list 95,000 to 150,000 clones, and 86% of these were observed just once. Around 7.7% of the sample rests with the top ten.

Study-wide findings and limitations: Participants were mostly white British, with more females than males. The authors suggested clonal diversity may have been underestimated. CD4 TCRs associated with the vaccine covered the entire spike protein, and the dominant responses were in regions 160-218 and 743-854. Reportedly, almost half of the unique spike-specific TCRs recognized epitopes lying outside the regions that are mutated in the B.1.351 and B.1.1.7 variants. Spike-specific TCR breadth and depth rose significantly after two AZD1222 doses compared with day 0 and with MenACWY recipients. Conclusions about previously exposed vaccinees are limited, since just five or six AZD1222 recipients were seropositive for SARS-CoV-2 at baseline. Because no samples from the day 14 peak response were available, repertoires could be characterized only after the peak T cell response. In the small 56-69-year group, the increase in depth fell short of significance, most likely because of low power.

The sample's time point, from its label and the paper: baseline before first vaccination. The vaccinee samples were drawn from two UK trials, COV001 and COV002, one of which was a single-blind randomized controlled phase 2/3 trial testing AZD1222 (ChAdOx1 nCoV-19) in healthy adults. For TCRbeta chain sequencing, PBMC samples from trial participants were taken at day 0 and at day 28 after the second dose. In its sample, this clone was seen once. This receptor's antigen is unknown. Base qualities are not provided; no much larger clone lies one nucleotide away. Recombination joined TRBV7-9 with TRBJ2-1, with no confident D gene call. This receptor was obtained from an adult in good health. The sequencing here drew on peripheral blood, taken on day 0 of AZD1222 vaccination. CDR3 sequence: CASSLVGNEQFF. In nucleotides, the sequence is TGTGCCAGCAGCTTGGTGGGGAATGAGCAGTTCTTC.